Listed below are T cell receptor beta chains from one sample, sequenced in a study of T cells in Graves' hyperthyroidism and ophthalmopathy. A single record per CDR3 protein comes from TCRdb applying MiXCR to the multiplex PCR reads. In the table there are hundreds of thousands of distinct CDR3 sequences, roughly 15% of which are singletons. The sequenced sample was blood. These receptors were taken from a woman between 18 and 29 years old with Graves' hyperthyroidism. Both conserved end residues are part of each CDR3. The D gene is left open where the match is weak. Size values are once, few and many counts, or a class for expanded clones, and some rows have none.

v_call	clone_size	d_call	j_call	cdr3_aa	cdr3_nt
TRBV9	NA	TRBD2	TRBJ2-2	CASSETSRHGELFF	TGTGCCAGCAGCGAGACTAGCCGACACGGGGAGCTGTTTTTT
TRBV28	many	NA	TRBJ1-2	CASSSTLAYGYTF	TGTGCCAGCAGTTCCACTCTTGCCTATGGCTACACCTTC
TRBV20-1	many	TRBD2	TRBJ2-1	CSALKPASGSSNEQFF	TGCAGTGCCCTCAAACCGGCTAGCGGGAGTTCAAATGAGCAGTTCTTC
TRBV2	many	NA	TRBJ1-1	CASEGSTAEAFF	TGTGCCAGCGAAGGGAGTACGGCTGAAGCTTTCTTT
TRBV5-5	once	TRBD1	TRBJ2-7	CASSWPGTGWYEQYF	TGTGCCAGCAGCTGGCCCGGGACAGGGTGGTACGAGCAGTACTTC
TRBV3-1	many	NA	TRBJ2-7	CASSQGGPPYEQYF	TGTGCCAGCAGTCAGGGGGGACCCCCCTACGAGCAGTACTTC
TRBV9	few	TRBD1	TRBJ1-3	CASTGQGGSGNTIYF	TGTGCCAGCACCGGACAGGGCGGTTCTGGAAACACCATATATTTT
TRBV2	many	NA	TRBJ2-1	CASRTGTEQFF	TGTGCCAGCAGAACCGGGACTGAGCAGTTCTTC
TRBV12-3/TRBV12-4	many	NA	TRBJ1-2	CASCSSIHNYGYTF	TGTGCCAGCTGTTCCTCGATCCACAACTATGGCTACACCTTC
TRBV2	NA	NA	TRBJ2-3	CAKEGDRRGDTQYF	TGTGCCAAAGAAGGGGACCGGAGAGGGGATACGCAGTATTTT
TRBV6-1	many	TRBD2	TRBJ2-1	CASSWASGASSYNEQFF	TGTGCCAGCAGTTGGGCTAGCGGGGCCAGCTCCTACAATGAGCAGTTCTTC
TRBV30	many	TRBD2	TRBJ2-1	CAWGTSGRGQRNEQFF	TGTGCCTGGGGGACTAGCGGGAGAGGACAACGGAATGAGCAGTTCTTC
TRBV20-1	many	TRBD2	TRBJ2-7	CSASDVAGGFYEQYF	TGCAGTGCTAGCGACGTAGCGGGAGGGTTCTACGAGCAGTACTTC
TRBV20-1	many	TRBD2	TRBJ2-3	CSASGRPTDTQYF	TGCAGTGCTAGCGGGAGGCCAACAGATACGCAGTATTTT
TRBV6-1	NA	NA	TRBJ2-7	CASSDISSEYF	TGTGCCAGCAGTGATATTTCTAGCGAGTACTTC
TRBV11-3	NA	TRBD1	TRBJ2-2	CASSQDRVSGGELFF	TGTGCCAGCAGCCAGGACAGGGTATCGGGCGGGGAGCTGTTTTTT
TRBV7-9	few	NA	TRBJ2-3	CASSFKAGLGDTDTQYF	TGTGCCAGCAGCTTTAAGGCGGGCTTAGGGGACACAGATACGCAGTATTTT
TRBV24-1	NA	TRBD2	TRBJ2-7	CATTGLATSYEQYF	TGTGCCACTACTGGACTAGCGACCTCCTACGAGCAGTACTTC
TRBV2	many	TRBD1	TRBJ1-5	CASTNDRVHQPQHF	TGTGCCAGCACCAATGACAGGGTTCATCAGCCCCAGCATTTT
TRBV12-3/TRBV12-4	few	TRBD1	TRBJ1-6	CASLGGGQLNSPLHF	TGTGCCAGCCTGGGAGGGGGACAGCTTAATTCACCCCTCCACTTT
TRBV3-1	many	NA	TRBJ2-7	CASSQEQKLTYEQYF	TGTGCCAGCAGCCAAGAGCAGAAACTTACCTACGAGCAGTACTTC
TRBV20-1	NA	TRBD2	TRBJ2-1	CSARVRGLAGVWGDQFF	TGCAGTGCTAGAGTCAGGGGGCTAGCGGGAGTCTGGGGTGATCAGTTCTTC
TRBV11-2	many	NA	TRBJ2-1	CASSHGTAYNEQFF	TGTGCCAGCAGCCACGGGACTGCTTACAATGAGCAGTTCTTC
TRBV20-1	few	NA	TRBJ2-7	CSARARRRSYEQYF	TGCAGTGCTAGAGCGAGGAGGCGCTCCTACGAGCAGTACTTC
TRBV28	many	NA	TRBJ2-2	CASSLGYTGELFF	TGTGCCAGCAGTTTGGGTTACACCGGGGAGCTGTTTTTT
TRBV9	few	TRBD2	TRBJ2-1	CASSEGGRGLAGRSSYNEQFF	TGTGCCAGCAGCGAGGGGGGTCGGGGACTAGCGGGACGAAGCTCCTACAATGAGCAGTTCTTC
TRBV14	few	TRBD1	TRBJ1-6	CASSQGIGQAYSPLHF	TGTGCCAGCAGCCAAGGAATCGGACAGGCCTATTCACCCCTCCACTTT
TRBV20-1	many	NA	TRBJ1-1	CSARGPVRGTEAFF	TGCAGTGCTAGAGGCCCGGTTCGCGGCACTGAAGCTTTCTTT
TRBV7-8	NA	NA	TRBJ2-2	CASSLARQVPGELFF	TGTGCCAGCAGCTTAGCGAGGCAGGTGCCCGGGGAGCTGTTTTTT
TRBV3-1	many	TRBD1	TRBJ2-1	CASSHYGQGNEQFF	TGTGCCAGCAGCCATTATGGACAGGGCAATGAGCAGTTCTTC
TRBV24-1	few	NA	TRBJ1-2	CATSDLDSKRGGYTF	TGTGCCACCAGTGATTTGGACTCCAAGAGGGGTGGCTACACCTTC
TRBV7-9	many	TRBD1	TRBJ1-1	CASSLGRGTGSTEAFF	TGTGCCAGCAGCTTAGGTAGGGGGACAGGCTCTACTGAAGCTTTCTTT
TRBV27	many	TRBD1	TRBJ2-3	CASSLKGAQGKGTDTQYF	TGTGCCAGCAGTTTAAAAGGGGCACAGGGGAAAGGCACAGATACGCAGTATTTT
TRBV18	many	NA	TRBJ2-5	CASSPQQQETQYF	TGTGCCAGCTCACCACAACAGCAAGAGACCCAGTACTTC